This T cell receptor beta chain comes out of a study of neoadjuvant anti-PD-1 for oral cavity cancer. The V end was cut by 4 bases, the J end by 7 bases, with 17 bases between. The CDR3 length is 14 residues. CDR1 and CDR2 from the germline V gene are SGHRS and YFSETQ. The study's findings and limits: Pretreatment Treg/Th17 ratio correlated inversely with post-treatment tumor clonality.

A remark on this clone: The antigen is undetermined.

TCRdb's table, derived via immunoSEQ multiplex PCR, lists solely in-frame clones and lacks some. This table has some 33,000 clones, about 77% appearing once. Regarding time point: after neoadjuvant nivolumab, at surgical resection. The patients had HPV-negative, locally advanced oral cavity squamous cell carcinoma. Blood cells were analyzed directly, without culture or expansion. Sequences were derived from PBMCs, sampled after nivolumab (anti-PD-1) treatment. The rearrangement joins TRBV5-1 to TRBJ2-5, with D perhaps TRBD2 (5 bases). The receptor was isolated from a person between 40 and 85 years old with oral cavity squamous cell carcinoma. As DNA, the CDR3 is TGCGCCAGCAGCCTGGAAGGGAGCCCAGGGACCCAGTACTTC. Translating gives CASSLEGSPGTQYF.